This TCR beta chain was sequenced during a study of blood T cell repertoires in COVID-19 (dated by TCRdb to about 2020). Some background on the complete study: Samples covering the acute and convalescent phases of COVID-19 were provided by collaborators in the United States, Italy and Spain. The material from the prospective study consisted of cDNA or gDNA derived from T cells, B-cell-depleted T cells, or PBMCs. Subjects who had been exposed to COVID-19, were actively infected with it, or had recovered from it provided the deeply sampled blood TCRbeta repertoires that made up the dataset. The repertoires were released in a freely available public database intended as a resource for research on the immune response to SARS-CoV-2. Samples came from the ongoing ImmuneRACE study (first 160 participants) plus 1,254 subjects from 6 global collaborators. A de-identified subject ID, COVID-19 status, age in years and sex were almost always included in the sample metadata. HLA class I and class II types, where available, came from metadata supplied by the sample provider rather than from assay-based typing. What the authors observed across the whole study: The amount of clinical and demographic metadata varied by source and participant and was provided uncurated.

From the cysteine up to the phenylalanine, the CDR3 has a length of 12 residues. Only CDR3 DNA remains: 36 bases, in frame from the first base. Reading the germline V gene gives CDR1 SGHNT and CDR2 YENEEA. Trimming accounts for 5 bases at V and 9 bases at J, while the number of junction bases matched to no gene is 6. Each collaborating institution followed its own protocols to collect whole blood in K2EDTA tubes. For TCRbeta analysis, collaborators shipped samples in one of three forms: frozen whole blood, isolated PBMCs, or DNA extracted from either of those sample types. The immunoSEQ Assay, a bias-controlled multiplex PCR, was used to amplify TCRbeta CDR3 regions from genomic DNA. The paper's data handling went like this. The number of nucleated cells in each sample was estimated by amplification of reference gene primers within the assay. Sequence reads were collapsed and filtered to measure the absolute abundance of every unique TCRbeta CDR3 rearrangement. For each sample, productive Simpson clonality was calculated as the square root of Simpson's diversity index across productive rearrangements. The immuneACCESS repertoire file appears here via TCRdb, limited to in-frame rearrangements. These files lack a portion of the clones; in checked studies, under half of the deficit traces to unresolved V genes, and the cause of the others is not known. V and J calls and clone size are given by that table; D and trimming were obtained from the DNA. The sample profile shows roughly 98,000 clones; 85% of them were found once. Roughly 12% of the sample is held by the ten biggest clonotypes.

In its sample, this clone comes out as medium-sized (0.01 to 0.1%). It lacks a known antigen. No per-base quality is available; no much larger clone lies one base away. The TCR comes from a woman in her seventies with active or convalescent COVID-19. The sequence is built from TRBV11-3 and TRBJ2-7, with 8 middle bases fitting TRBD1. Sequenced input: peripheral blood. Here is the DNA: TGTGCCAGCAGCCTACAGGGGGGCGTGCAGTACTTC. The encoded protein is CASSLQGGVQYF.